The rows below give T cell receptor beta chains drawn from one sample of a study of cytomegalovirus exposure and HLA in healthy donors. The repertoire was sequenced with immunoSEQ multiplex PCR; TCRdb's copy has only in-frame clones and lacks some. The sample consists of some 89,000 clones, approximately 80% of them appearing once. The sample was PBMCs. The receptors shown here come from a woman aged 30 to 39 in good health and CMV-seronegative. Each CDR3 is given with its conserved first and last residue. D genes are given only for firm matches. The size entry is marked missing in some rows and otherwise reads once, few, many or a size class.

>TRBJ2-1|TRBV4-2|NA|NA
TGTGCCAGCAGCCAAGAGGGCTTCCGCCTTGGGAATGAGCAGTTCTTC
CASSQEGFRLGNEQFF
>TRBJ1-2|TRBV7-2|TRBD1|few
TGTGCCAGCAGCCCCGGACAGGCCGGAGACTATGGCTACACCTTC
CASSPGQAGDYGYTF
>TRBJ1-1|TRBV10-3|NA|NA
TGTGCCATCAGTGGGGTTGAACAGGGTGGCAAAAAGGCTTTCTTT
CAISGVEQGGKKAFF
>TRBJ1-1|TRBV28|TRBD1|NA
TGTGCCACCACGACAGGGTTTAACACTGAAGCTTTCTTT
CATTTGFNTEAFF
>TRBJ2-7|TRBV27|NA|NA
TGTGCCAGCAGCCCCGCAGGTACCACCTACGAGCAGTACTTC
CASSPAGTTYEQYF
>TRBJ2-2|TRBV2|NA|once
TGTGCCAGCAGTGGAGGACACAACACCGGGGAGCTGTTTTTT
CASSGGHNTGELFF
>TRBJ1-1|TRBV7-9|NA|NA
TGTGCCAGCAGCTTACAGAACACTGAAGCTTTCTTT
CASSLQNTEAFF
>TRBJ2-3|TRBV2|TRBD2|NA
TGTGCCAGCAGTGAAGGGACTAGCGGGAGCACAGATACGCAGTATTTT
CASSEGTSGSTDTQYF
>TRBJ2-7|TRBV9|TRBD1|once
TGTGCCAGCAGCACAGGGGGCTCCTACGAGCAGTACTTC
CASSTGGSYEQYF
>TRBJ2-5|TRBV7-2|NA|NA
TGTGCCAGCAGCTTCGCGGGGGAGACCCAGTACTTC
CASSFAGETQYF
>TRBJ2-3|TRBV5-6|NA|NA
TGTGCCAGCAGCTTGGTGGGGGGTACGCAGTATTTT
CASSLVGGTQYF
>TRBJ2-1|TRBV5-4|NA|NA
TGTGCCAGCAGCTGGACTCCTAATGAGCAGTTCTTC
CASSWTPNEQFF
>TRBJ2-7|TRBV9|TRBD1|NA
TGTGCCAGCAGCGTAGTGGGGGACAGGGCCTACGAGCAGTACTTC
CASSVVGDRAYEQYF
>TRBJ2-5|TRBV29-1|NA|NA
TGCAGCGTGGTGCAGGGCAAAGAGACCCAGTACTTC
CSVVQGKETQYF
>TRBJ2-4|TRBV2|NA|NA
TGTGCCAGCAGTGAAGGTTCTGTGAGGGTCTCCAAAAACATTCAGTACTTC
CASSEGSVRVSKNIQYF
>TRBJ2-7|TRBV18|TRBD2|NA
TGTGCCAGCTCACCAGAAGCGGGAGGACCCTACGAGCAGTACTTC
CASSPEAGGPYEQYF